This record concerns one TCR beta chain sequence. Its antigen is not known. The sample contains more than one DNA sequence encoding this CDR3. Extracted RNA was reverse transcribed, and the resulting cDNA served as sequencing template. The repertoire was sequenced with immunoSEQ multiplex PCR; TCRdb's copy has only in-frame clones and lacks some. Here the sample spans some 150,000 clones, 58% being singletons. Treatment noted: oral pan-JAK inhibitor, 5-10 mg twice daily. Trimming removed 4 bases at V and 5 bases at J, with 9 bases between. This CDR3 is 12 amino acids long. Germline CDR1 SGHDT, CDR2 YYEEEE. This sample is part of a study of CD8+ T cells in alopecia areata. General observations from the study: A single nonresponder leaves the baseline CD8+ expansion link to response uncertain.

This TCR was sampled from a human donor with alopecia areata. The source material was CD4+ T cells sorted from blood, sampled at roughly week 58, from a patient treated with tofacitinib. The chain is built from TRBV5-6 and TRBJ1-2; D not resolved. As DNA, the CDR3 is TGTGCCAGCAGCCCGACGGGGTATGGCTACACCTTC. This codes for CASSPTGYGYTF.